This T cell receptor (beta chain) was documented in a study of CXCR3-negative and CXCR3-positive naive CD8 T cells. Broader study findings: Whereas memory cells differed, naive CXCR3-negative and CXCR3-positive cells shared similar TRBV-TRBJ usage. CXCR3-positive naive cells had TRB CDR3s that were more hydrophobic than CXCR3-negative naive cells had.

CDR3 length: 15 residues. Germline CDR1 reads SGHDT; CDR2 reads YYEEEE. To note about this clonotype: Its antigen is unknown.

Libraries were UMI-labeled 5' RACE TRB cDNA. Each CDR3 protein gets one entry in TCRdb, which reprocessed the 5' RACE reads and gives no DNA. The ten most abundant clones cover around 0.5% of a sample with 100,000 to 150,000 distinct CDR3 sequences. The sample consisted of naive CXCR3- CD8+ T cells from blood. Subset described: CD45RO-CCR7+CD27+CD95- naive CD8+ T cells lacking CXCR3 (TNR3-). This rearrangement joins TRBV5-6 to TRBJ2-7; the TRBD1 assignment by TCRdb is unverifiable without DNA. This clonotype was obtained from a human donor in good health. Some clones in this sample may be carry-over from other donors' samples. The CDR3 sequence is CASSPGGGPSYEQYF.